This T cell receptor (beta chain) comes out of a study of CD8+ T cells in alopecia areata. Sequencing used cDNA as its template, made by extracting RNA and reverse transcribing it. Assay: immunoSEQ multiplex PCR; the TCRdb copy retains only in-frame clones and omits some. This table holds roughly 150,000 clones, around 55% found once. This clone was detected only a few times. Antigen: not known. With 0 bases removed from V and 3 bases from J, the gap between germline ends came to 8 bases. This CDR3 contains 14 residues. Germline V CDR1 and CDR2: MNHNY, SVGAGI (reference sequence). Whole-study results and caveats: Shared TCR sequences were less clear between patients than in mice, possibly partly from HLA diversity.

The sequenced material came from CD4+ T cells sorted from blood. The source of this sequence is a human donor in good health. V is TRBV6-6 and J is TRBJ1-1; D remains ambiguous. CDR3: CASSYSGMDTEAFF. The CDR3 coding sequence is TGTGCCAGCAGTTACTCGGGGATGGACACTGAAGCTTTCTTT.